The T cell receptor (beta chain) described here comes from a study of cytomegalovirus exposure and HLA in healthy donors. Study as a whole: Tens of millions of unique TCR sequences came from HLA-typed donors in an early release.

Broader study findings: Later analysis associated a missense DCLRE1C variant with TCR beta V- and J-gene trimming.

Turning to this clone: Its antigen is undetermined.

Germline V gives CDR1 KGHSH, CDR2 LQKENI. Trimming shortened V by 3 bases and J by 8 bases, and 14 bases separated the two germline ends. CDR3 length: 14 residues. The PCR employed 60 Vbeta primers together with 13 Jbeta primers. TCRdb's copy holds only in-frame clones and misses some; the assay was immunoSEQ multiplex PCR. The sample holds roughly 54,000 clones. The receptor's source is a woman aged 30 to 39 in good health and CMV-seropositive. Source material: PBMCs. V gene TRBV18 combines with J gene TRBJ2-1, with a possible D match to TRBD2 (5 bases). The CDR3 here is CASSPWRSRDEQFF. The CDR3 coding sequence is TGTGCCAGCTCACCGTGGAGGTCTAGGGATGAGCAGTTCTTC.